Listed here are 22 T cell receptor beta chains from one sample, sequenced in a study of blood T cell repertoires in COVID-19. TCRdb's table, derived via immunoSEQ multiplex PCR, lists solely in-frame clones and lacks some. The profile shows tens of thousands of clones, 82% of them singletons. Sequencing was done on a sample of peripheral blood. These receptors all come from a human donor in a cohort sampled during active COVID-19.

The chain links TRBV5-1 to TRBJ2-1; possible D gene TRBD1, 6 bases. The germline V gene has CDR1 SGHRS and CDR2 YFSETQ. V gave up 4 bases and J gave up 0 bases, with 14 bases separating them. This CDR3 region has 16 residues. CDR3 residues: CASSRNRDSSYNEQFF. In DNA form, the CDR3 reads TGCGCCAGCAGCAGGAACAGGGATAGCTCCTACAATGAGCAGTTCTTC.

The chain couples TRBV18 to TRBJ1-2; 7 bases agree with TRBD1. The J segment lost 3 bases and the V segment lost 2 bases, leaving 6 bases of the junction unmatched. The CDR3 extends over 15 amino acids. Germline-derived CDR1 and CDR2 are KGHSH and LQKENI. Here the CDR3 reads CASSPGQGGDYGYTF. The CDR3 nucleotides read TGTGCCAGCTCACCAGGGCAGGGGGGCGACTATGGCTACACCTTC.

The V gene is TRBV5-1, the J gene TRBJ1-5, with D maybe TRBD1 (5 bases). CDR1 and CDR2 from the germline V gene are SGHRS and YFSETQ. Trimming stripped 1 base from V and 4 bases from J, with 9 bases between. The CDR3 spans 14 residues. The DNA of the CDR3 is TGCGCCAGCAGCTTGTGGGGGACTAATCAGCCCCAGCATTTT. It is translated as CASSLWGTNQPQHF. Together with reference TRBV5-1 and TRBJ1-5, the CDR3 gives the full variable domain: KAGVTQTPRYLIKTRGQQVTLSCSPISGHRSVSWYQQTPGQGLQFLFEYFSETQRNKGNFPGRFSGRQFSNSRSEMNVSTLELGDSALYLCASSLWGTNQPQHFGDGTRLSIL.

CDR3 protein: CASSPPDRGSGNTIYF. DNA of the CDR3: TGTGCCAGCTCACCTCCTGACAGGGGCTCTGGAAACACCATATATTTT. The rearrangement links TRBV18 to TRBJ1-3; 8 nucleotides line up with TRBD1. Germline V gene sequence: CDR1 KGHSH, CDR2 LQKENI. Trimming cost V 3 bases and J 0 bases; bases outside gene matches: 4. CDR3 length: 16 amino acids.

The chain combines TRBV18 with TRBJ2-5, with D tentatively TRBD2 (6 bases). The germline gives CDR1 KGHSH, CDR2 LQKENI. The CDR3 spans 14 residues. The germline V and J ends were trimmed by 5 bases and 2 bases, with 12 bases remaining between them. The CDR3 region is CASSGVSGQETQYF. The DNA of the CDR3 is TGTGCCAGCTCAGGGGTTAGCGGACAAGAGACCCAGTACTTC.

The genes are TRBV30 and TRBJ2-5, with 10 bases fitting TRBD2. Trimming took 5 bases from V and 0 from J; bases not matched to a gene: 15. CDR3 size: 18 residues. Germline-derived CDR1 and CDR2 are GTSNPN and SVGIG (reference sequence). The DNA for the CDR3 is TGTGCCTGGGCCCTCGGGGTAGCGGGGGGCTTCCACCAAGAGACCCAGTACTTC. This gives the protein CAWALGVAGGFHQETQYF. Full variable domain (remainder filled in from reference TRBV30 and TRBJ2-5): SQTIHQWPATLVQPVGSPLSLECTVEGTSNPNLYWYRQAAGRGLQLLFYSVGIGQISSEVPQNLSASRPQDRQFILSSKKLLLSDSGFYLCAWALGVAGGFHQETQYFGPGTRLLVL.

This sequence joins TRBV29-1 and TRBJ2-1, with 7 bases lining up with TRBD1. Per the germline V gene, CDR1 is SQVTM and CDR2 is ANQGSEA. The CDR3 covers 13 residues. V shed 6 bases and J 1 base; nucleotides not matched to a gene: 3. In DNA, the CDR3 is TGCAGCGTCAACAGGGGTTCCTACAATGAGCAGTTCTTC. Its protein is CSVNRGSYNEQFF.

To note about this clone: Germline is not matched at one junction end, which may reflect a read error. The chain carries TRBV7-7 and TRBJ2-2, with D unclear. This CDR3 spans 14 amino acids. Germline CDR1 SSHAT, CDR2 FNYEAQ (reference sequence). The CDR3 region has the DNA TGTGCTAGCAGCTTGGGCAGTTATACCGGGGAGCTGTTTTTT. Translating gives CASSLGSYTGELFF.

The chain's CDR3 is CASSRTSGGSSTDTQYF. The CDR3 DNA follows: TGCGCCAGCAGCCGTACTAGCGGGGGGTCTAGCACAGATACGCAGTATTTT. This chain joins TRBV5-1 and TRBJ2-3; 12 nucleotides align to TRBD2. The germline gives CDR1 SGHRS, CDR2 YFSETQ. The CDR3 is 17 amino acids. Trimming cost V 4 bases and J 0 bases; bases outside gene matches: 6. Complete variable domain (other parts from reference TRBV5-1 and TRBJ2-3): KAGVTQTPRYLIKTRGQQVTLSCSPISGHRSVSWYQQTPGQGLQFLFEYFSETQRNKGNFPGRFSGRQFSNSRSEMNVSTLELGDSALYLCASSRTSGGSSTDTQYFGPGTRLTVL.

This clone was seen a single time. CDR3 in amino acids: CASGVGAGYEQYF. Here the CDR3 DNA reads TGTGCCAGCGGGGTGGGGGCAGGATACGAGCAGTACTTC. The rearrangement links TRBV2 to TRBJ2-7; weak D call: TRBD1 (6 bases). Trimming shortened V by 8 bases and J by 4 bases, and 15 bases separated the two germline ends. Per the germline V gene, CDR1 is SNHLY and CDR2 is FYNNEI. The CDR3 runs to 13 residues. Full variable domain (missing parts from reference TRBV2 and TRBJ2-7): EPEVTQTPSHQVTQMGQEVILRCVPISNHLYFYWYRQILGQKVEFLVSFYNNEISEKSEIFDDQFSVERPDGSNFTLKIRSTKLEDSAMYFCASGVGAGYEQYFGPGTRLTVT.

V usage is TRBV2 and J usage is TRBJ1-2; 7 bases match TRBD1. The ends lost 5 bases at V and 4 bases at J; junction bases unmatched: 16. Germline V gene data show CDR1 as SNHLY and CDR2 as FYNNEI. The CDR3 has 17 residues. The CDR3 loop reads CASSKQTTTGPVYGYTF. Written as DNA, the CDR3 is TGTGCCAGCAGTAAACAGACTACGACAGGGCCTGTCTATGGCTACACCTTC.

This clone was seen only once. As DNA, the CDR3 is TGTGCCAGCTCACCAGCGGGGTATAGCAATCAGCCCCAGCATTTT. Translated: CASSPAGYSNQPQHF. The V gene is TRBV18, the J gene TRBJ1-5; D remains unclear. The V gene lost 2 bases and the J gene lost 0 bases, with 8 bases spanning the gap. This CDR3 region has 15 residues. From germline, CDR1 is KGHSH and CDR2 LQKENI.

This rearrangement joins TRBV5-4 to TRBJ2-5, with 9 bases lining up with TRBD2. Unmatched junction bases numbered 3, after V lost 3 bases and J lost 3 bases. This CDR3 contains 14 residues. CDR1 is SGHNT and CDR2 is YYREEE in the germline V gene (reference sequence). The CDR3 region is CASSSAGGKETQYF. CDR3 sequence (DNA): TGTGCCAGCAGCTCGGCGGGGGGGAAAGAGACCCAGTACTTC.

In DNA form, the CDR3 reads TGTGCCAGCAGCCTCTTGACAGGGGAGGCCTACGAGCAGTACTTC. Its translation: CASSLLTGEAYEQYF. The chain links TRBV6-5 to TRBJ2-7, with TRBD1 matching over 8 bases. Germline V CDR1 and CDR2: MNHEY, SVGAGI. The CDR3 consists of 15 residues. J gave up 2 bases and V 6 bases, and 9 bases lay outside the gene matches.

Remarks on this clone: The same CDR3 can be traced to other DNA sequences in this sample. This chain joins TRBV5-1 and TRBJ1-1; 8 nucleotides line up with TRBD1. V trimming: 0 bases; J trimming: 2 bases; junction bases outside the gene matches: 3. The CDR3 has 15 residues. CDR1 is SGHRS and CDR2 is YFSETQ in the germline V gene. This CDR3 is CASSLDGQGNTEAFF. The DNA of the CDR3 is TGCGCCAGCAGCTTGGACGGACAGGGAAACACTGAAGCTTTCTTT. Together with reference TRBV5-1 and TRBJ1-1, the CDR3 gives the full variable domain: KAGVTQTPRYLIKTRGQQVTLSCSPISGHRSVSWYQQTPGQGLQFLFEYFSETQRNKGNFPGRFSGRQFSNSRSEMNVSTLELGDSALYLCASSLDGQGNTEAFFGQGTRLTVV.

This chain uses TRBV4-2 with TRBJ2-3, with 8 bases matching TRBD2. V lost 3 bases, J lost 9 bases, and 8 bases stayed unmatched. The CDR3 length is 14 residues. Germline V gives CDR1 LGHNA, CDR2 YNFKEQ. CDR3 protein: CASSQGAASGTQYF. The CDR3 DNA is TGTGCCAGCAGCCAGGGCGCGGCTAGCGGGACGCAGTATTTT.

The V gene is TRBV7-2, the J gene TRBJ2-5, with D perhaps matching TRBD1 (5 bases). From germline, CDR1 is SGHTA and CDR2 FQGNSA. The CDR3 extends over 16 amino acids. Trimming pared 6 bases from V and 5 bases from J, leaving 22 bases between. The chain's CDR3 is CASRRSFQGPGETQYF. CDR3 coding DNA: TGTGCCAGCAGGAGGAGTTTTCAGGGCCCCGGGGAGACCCAGTACTTC. The entire variable domain, with the rest obtained from reference TRBV7-2 and TRBJ2-5, is as follows: GAGVSQSPSNKVTEKGKDVELRCDPISGHTALYWYRQSLGQGLEFLIYFQGNSAPDKSGLPSDRFSAERTGGSVSTLTIQRTQQEDSAVYLCASRRSFQGPGETQYFGPGTRLLVL.

The chain uses TRBV19 and TRBJ2-7, with D possibly matching TRBD1 (6 bases). V was trimmed by 6 bases and J by 5 bases, leaving 17 bases between them. The germline V gene encodes CDR1 LNHDA and CDR2 SQIVND (reference sequence). There are 14 residues in the CDR3. The CDR3 bases are TGTGCCAGTAGCCTTCCAGGGGTCGGGAACGAGCAGTACTTC. It codes for CASSLPGVGNEQYF.

This chain uses TRBV3-1 (or the pseudogene TRBV3-2) with TRBJ2-7, with 11 bases fitting TRBD2. This CDR3 comprises 15 residues. Germline CDR1 and CDR2: LGHDT and YNNKEL (reference sequence). V lost 3 bases to trimming and J lost 5 bases; unmatched junction nucleotides: 6. The DNA for the CDR3 is TGTGCCAGCAGCCAGGGTAGCGGGGGGGCCCACGAGCAGTACTTC. This translates into CASSQGSGGAHEQYF.

The chain has TRBV7-3 and TRBJ1-1; TRBD1 aligns across 11 bases. V dropped 2 bases and J dropped 4; count of bases not matched to a gene: 3. Germline V gene sequence: CDR1 SGHTA, CDR2 FQGTGA. The CDR3 extends over 15 amino acids. CDR3 in DNA: TGTGCCAGCAGCTTATACGGGACAGGGGGCACTGAAGCTTTCTTT. Its translation is CASSLYGTGGTEAFF.

The CDR3 nucleotides are TGCGCCAGCTCGGCAGCACAGAGCTCTGGAAACACCATATATTTT. Its protein is CASSAAQSSGNTIYF. The gene calls are TRBV5-1 and TRBJ1-3, with no clear D. Trimming stripped 7 bases from V and 0 bases from J, with 14 bases between. The CDR3 spans 15 residues. The germline V gene has CDR1 SGHRS and CDR2 YFSETQ.

J is TRBJ2-6 and V is TRBV5-1; 12 bases agree with TRBD2. The CDR3 is 20 residues long. Germline CDR1 SGHRS, CDR2 YFSETQ. After removal of 0 bases from V and 0 bases from J, the junction contained 7 bases not matched to a gene. CDR3 protein: CASSLVVPGLAGSGANVLTF. The DNA of the CDR3 is TGCGCCAGCAGCTTGGTAGTTCCGGGACTAGCGGGCTCTGGGGCCAACGTCCTGACTTTC.